One and the same sample provided the 21 T cell receptor beta chains below, sequenced in a study of PD-1 blockade in classical Hodgkin lymphoma. Libraries were prepared by immunoSEQ multiplex PCR; TCRdb keeps only in-frame clonotypes and omits some of them. This sample has approximately 93,000 clones, with about three quarters found just once. The time point: cycle 4 day 1 (C4D1), after less than 7 weeks of nivolumab. Relapses following autologous stem cell transplantation were seen in all patients, with brentuximab vedotin exposure varying. The specimen comprised peripheral blood mononuclear cells (PBMCs), sampled before the fourth cycle of nivolumab. Receptors were obtained from a human donor with classical Hodgkin lymphoma.

This chain connects TRBV7-8 to TRBJ2-2; 7 bases align to TRBD1. The CDR3 loop spans 14 amino acids. Trimming at V came to 5 bases and at J to 7 bases, leaving 7 bases not matched to a gene. Germline V gene lookup returns CDR1 SGHVS and CDR2 FQNEAQ. The DNA for the CDR3 is TGTGCCAGCAGCCCCGACAGGGTCCGCGGGGAGCTGTTTTTT. This codes for CASSPDRVRGELFF.

This rearrangement joins TRBV19 to TRBJ1-1, with D possibly matching TRBD1 (5 bases). The CDR3 extends over 12 amino acids. Per the germline V gene, CDR1 is LNHDA and CDR2 is SQIVND (reference sequence). V lost 3 bases and J lost 7, with 9 bases in between. Written as DNA, the CDR3 is TGTGCCAGTAGTATGGGAGACAGTGAAGCTTTCTTT. This translates into CASSMGDSEAFF. Full variable domain (outside the CDR3, taken from reference TRBV19 and TRBJ1-1): DGGITQSPKYLFRKEGQNVTLSCEQNLNHDAMYWYRQDPGQGLRLIYYSQIVNDFQKGDIAEGYSVSREKKESFPLTVTSAQKNPTAFYLCASSMGDSEAFFGQGTRLTVV.

The chain recombines TRBV19 with TRBJ1-2; D gene uncertain. The germline V and J ends were trimmed by 1 base and 7 bases, with 7 bases remaining between them. This CDR3 has 12 residues. The germline gives CDR1 LNHDA, CDR2 SQIVND (reference sequence). The CDR3 protein is CASSIGGSGYTF. The CDR3 DNA reads TGTGCCAGTAGTATAGGAGGATCTGGCTACACCTTC.

This clone was counted between two and nine times. The V call is TRBV19, the J call TRBJ1-1, with 11 bases lining up with TRBD1. There are 16 residues in the CDR3. The ends lost 5 bases at V and 4 bases at J; junction bases unmatched: 9. The germline V gene has CDR1 LNHDA and CDR2 SQIVND (reference sequence). The CDR3 is CASSPGQGGLSTEAFF. The CDR3 DNA follows: TGTGCCAGTAGTCCGGGACAGGGGGGTTTAAGCACTGAAGCTTTCTTT.

The CDR3 DNA reads as TGTGCCAGCAGGCCCTTCGGGCGGGAGACCCAGTACTTC. Translation: CASRPFGRETQYF. The gene calls are TRBV28 and TRBJ2-5; D is uncertain. This CDR3 comprises 13 residues. V lost 6 bases to trimming and J lost 5 bases, with 13 bases between them. The germline gives CDR1 MDHEN, CDR2 SYDVKM.

The V and J genes are TRBV6-5 and TRBJ1-2; tentative D call: TRBD1 (5 bases). The CDR3 sequence is 15 residues long. Germline CDR1 MNHEY, CDR2 SVGAGI. V shed 3 bases and J shed 5 bases, with 16 bases lying between them. The CDR3 DNA is TGTGCCAGCAGTTATGGGGGACCTGGAAAATATGGCTACACCTTC. Translation: CASSYGGPGKYGYTF.

The V call is TRBV6-6, the J call TRBJ2-7; D is unclear. V was clipped by 1 base and J by 9 bases, with 10 bases between them. CDR1 MNHNY and CDR2 SVGAGI come from the germline V gene (reference sequence). The length of the CDR3 is 12 residues. The CDR3 coding sequence is TGTGCCAGCAGTTACTGGGGATCTGGGCAGTACTTC. Its protein product is CASSYWGSGQYF.

J is TRBJ1-2 and V is TRBV9; TRBD1 aligns across 8 bases. The CDR3 contains 15 residues. Trimming took 2 bases from V and 4 from J; bases not matched to a gene: 7. Germline loops: CDR1 SGDLS, CDR2 YYNGEE. CDR3 sequence: CASSVAGTGAYGYTF. CDR3 DNA: TGTGCCAGCAGCGTCGCCGGGACAGGCGCCTATGGCTACACCTTC.

The rearrangement uses TRBV6-6 and TRBJ1-1; a weak D match, TRBD1 (6 bases). The CDR3 sequence is 11 residues long. Germline values: CDR1 MNHNY, CDR2 SVGAGI (reference sequence). V was trimmed by 5 bases and J by 11 bases, leaving 12 bases between them. CDR3 nucleotides: TGTGCCAGCAGTACAGGGAGATCGGCTTTCTTT. Protein: CASSTGRSAFF.

The chain's CDR3 is CASSQEPVNYGYTF. The CDR3 DNA is TGCGCCAGCAGCCAGGAGCCCGTTAACTATGGCTACACCTTC. The J gene is TRBJ1-2, the V gene TRBV5-1; D call uncertain. Germline V gene lookup returns CDR1 SGHRS and CDR2 YFSETQ. V lost 4 bases and J lost 1, with 11 bases in between. The CDR3 sequence is 14 residues long.

The chain combines TRBV7-2 with TRBJ2-5, with D perhaps given as TRBD1 or TRBD2 (5 bases each). Trimming pared 5 bases from V and 6 bases from J, leaving 16 bases between. Germline CDR1 and CDR2: SGHTA and FQGNSA. This CDR3 comprises 14 residues. CDR3 protein: CASSRMGTSQTQYF. Here the CDR3 DNA reads TGTGCCAGCAGCCGAATGGGGACCTCCCAGACCCAGTACTTC. The variable domain in full, completed from reference TRBV7-2 and TRBJ2-5, reads GAGVSQSPSNKVTEKGKDVELRCDPISGHTALYWYRQSLGQGLEFLIYFQGNSAPDKSGLPSDRFSAERTGGSVSTLTIQRTQQEDSAVYLCASSRMGTSQTQYFGPGTRLLVL.

The chain carries TRBV19 and TRBJ1-6, with D possibly being TRBD1 (6 bases). The CDR3 extends over 15 amino acids. In germline, CDR1 is LNHDA, CDR2 SQIVND (reference sequence). With 8 bases removed from V and 5 bases from J, the gap between germline ends came to 16 bases. The CDR3: CASRDIQGDNSPLHF. The CDR3, as DNA: TGTGCCAGTCGCGATATACAGGGAGATAATTCACCCCTCCACTTT.

The rearrangement joins TRBV4-2 to TRBJ1-2; D possibly corresponds to TRBD1 (5 bases). Trimming pared 0 bases from V and 6 bases from J, leaving 14 bases between. The germline CDR1 and CDR2 sequences are LGHNA and YNFKEQ. The CDR3 totals 15 residues. The CDR3 sequence is CASSQDMGPYNGYTF. In DNA, the CDR3 is TGTGCCAGCAGCCAAGATATGGGGCCGTATAATGGCTACACCTTC.

The chain uses TRBV6-1 and TRBJ2-6; D may match TRBD1 or TRBD2 (5 bases each). Trimming stripped 5 bases from V and 3 bases from J, with 11 bases between. The length of the CDR3 is 15 residues. The germline V gene encodes CDR1 MNHNS and CDR2 SASEGT. CDR3 region: CASSSQGDGANVLTF. CDR3 DNA: TGTGCCAGCAGTTCCCAGGGAGATGGGGCCAACGTCCTGACTTTC.

The sample holds one count of this clone. The V call is TRBV5-1, the J call TRBJ1-3, with D uncertain. The CDR3 runs 13 residues. V dropped 0 bases and J dropped 2 bases, with 3 bases sitting between them. From germline, CDR1 is SGHRS and CDR2 YFSETQ. CDR3 in amino acids: CASSLGPGNTIYF. The CDR3 bases are TGCGCCAGCAGCTTGGGGCCTGGAAACACCATATATTTT.

This clone showed up just a few times. CDR3: CASRPGTYEQYF. In nucleotides, the CDR3 is TGTGCCAGCAGACCAGGGACCTACGAGCAGTACTTC. This rearrangement joins TRBV6-6 to TRBJ2-7; D is possibly TRBD1 (5 bases). Looked up from germline, CDR1 is MNHNY and CDR2 is SVGAGI (reference sequence). Trimming shortened V by 6 bases and J by 2 bases, and 8 bases separated the two germline ends. This CDR3 is built from 12 residues.

This clone was seen only a few times. The rearrangement uses TRBV5-8 and TRBJ1-3; 7 positions match TRBD1. From germline, CDR1 is SGHTS and CDR2 YDEGEE. The V gene end was trimmed by 2 bases and the J gene end by 7 bases; junction bases not matched to a gene: 9. CDR3 length: 15 residues. DNA of the CDR3: TGTGCCAGCAGCTTTAGGCGACAGGGATGGAACACCATATATTTT. This codes for CASSFRRQGWNTIYF.

V gene TRBV30 combines with J gene TRBJ1-5; D gene uncertain. This CDR3 contains 13 residues. The V gene lost 3 bases and the J gene lost 7 bases, with 13 bases spanning the gap. The V gene's germline CDR1 is GTSNPN and CDR2 SVGIG (reference sequence). Written as DNA, the CDR3 is TGTGCCTGGAGGGGTAAGGGAAACCAGCCCCAGCATTTT. Translation: CAWRGKGNQPQHF.

The chain is built from TRBV6-5 and TRBJ1-1; D call uncertain. The CDR3 contains 15 residues. V gave up 0 bases and J gave up 1 base, with 9 bases separating them. Germline CDR1 reads MNHEY; CDR2 reads SVGAGI. CDR3 sequence: CASSYSSVPNTEAFF. The CDR3 region has the DNA TGTGCCAGCAGTTACTCGAGCGTTCCGAACACTGAAGCTTTCTTT.

The CDR3 loop reads CASSLASGGSYNEQFF. The DNA for the CDR3 is TGTGCCAGCAGCTTAGCTAGCGGGGGTTCCTACAATGAGCAGTTCTTC. This sequence joins TRBV7-3 and TRBJ2-1; 10 nucleotides agree with TRBD2. CDR3 size: 16 residues. V gave up 2 bases and J gave up 1 base; unmatched junction bases: 2. Germline-derived CDR1 and CDR2 are SGHTA and FQGTGA. The entire variable domain, with the rest obtained from reference TRBV7-3 and TRBJ2-1, is as follows: GAGVSQTPSNKVTEKGKYVELRCDPISGHTALYWYRQSLGQGPEFLIYFQGTGAADDSGLPNDRFFAVRPEGSVSTLKIQRTERGDSAVYLCASSLASGGSYNEQFFGPGTRLTVL.

The chain combines TRBV5-1 with TRBJ2-7, with D unclear. V was shortened by 2 bases and J by 2 bases, with 14 bases between the two germline ends. The CDR3 covers 15 residues. CDR1 is SGHRS and CDR2 is YFSETQ in the germline V gene. DNA of the CDR3: TGCGCCAGCAGCTTCGACCCTCCTCCAACCTACGAGCAGTACTTC. Translating gives CASSFDPPPTYEQYF.